The 4 T cell receptor beta chains given below trace back to one sample, sequenced in a study of blood T cell repertoires in COVID-19. Some clones are missing from TCRdb's copy, which holds only in-frame ones; the method was immunoSEQ multiplex PCR. This table holds 270,000 or so clones, roughly 84% found once. The specimen was PBMCs or T cells enriched from blood (not recorded which). The receptors derive from a man aged 50 to 59 who had recovered from COVID-19.

Only a few counts were recorded for this clone. The rearrangement uses TRBV6-4 and TRBJ1-1, with D possibly TRBD1 on 6 matching bases. Germline CDR1 and CDR2: MRHNA and SNTAGT. The CDR3 is 14 residues long. Trimming removed 6 bases at V and 1 base at J, with 12 bases between. Here the CDR3 reads CASRNRDGNTEAFF. The CDR3 bases are TGTGCCAGCAGGAACAGGGACGGGAACACTGAAGCTTTCTTT.

The genes are TRBV9 and TRBJ2-2, with a tentative D call TRBD2 (6 bases). Per the germline V gene, CDR1 is SGDLS and CDR2 is YYNGEE. The CDR3 loop spans 15 amino acids. V was cut by 5 bases and J by 5 bases, with 16 bases left in between. The DNA of the CDR3 is TGTGCCAGCAGTCCCGTGGCGGGACGGACCGGGGAGCTGTTTTTT. It is translated as CASSPVAGRTGELFF.

This chain uses TRBV28 with TRBJ2-7; D is perhaps TRBD1 (6 bases). Germline-derived CDR1 and CDR2 are MDHEN and SYDVKM. This CDR3 has 13 amino acids. V was trimmed by 6 bases and J by 4 bases, leaving 13 bases between them. This chain's CDR3 is CASSYTGFYEQYF. For the CDR3, the DNA is TGTGCCAGCAGCTATACAGGGTTTTACGAGCAGTACTTC.

About this clone: Within the sample, other DNA sequences also encode this same CDR3. The chain is built from TRBV18 and TRBJ1-5, with a possible D match to TRBD1 (6 bases). The CDR3 covers 14 residues. The germline gives CDR1 KGHSH, CDR2 LQKENI. Trimming left V 5 bases short and J 4 bases short, with 12 bases between. CDR3 in DNA: TGTGCCAGCTCATTACAGGGTGCAAATCAGCCCCAGCATTTT. Its protein product is CASSLQGANQPQHF.